This T cell receptor (beta chain) is drawn from a study of blood T cell repertoires in COVID-19. On the study more broadly: Both acute and convalescent COVID-19 samples were obtained from the United States, Italy and Spain. PBMCs, B-cell-depleted T cells, or T cells were the source of the cDNA or gDNA that made up the material.

Original data processing: Scientists estimated how many nucleated cells there were by amplifying reference gene primers. The table came from immunoSEQ multiplex PCR; TCRdb's copy has only in-frame clones and leaves some out. For V, J and clone size, that table is used; D and trimming come from the DNA. The table lists some 250,000 clones, 85% to 90% of them singletons, with about 1% in the top ten. The CDR3 is 14 amino acids. Germline values: CDR1 LGHNA, CDR2 YNFKEQ. Trimming took off 2 bases at V and 8 bases at J, with 15 bases between the two ends. The receptor comes from a woman between 35 and 50 years old who had recovered from COVID-19. The sample consisted of peripheral blood. The chain employs TRBV4-2 and TRBJ1-1, with D perhaps TRBD1 (6 bases). The CDR3 spells CASSQPKQGSEAFF. CDR3 nucleotides: TGTGCCAGCAGCCAACCCAAACAGGGCTCAGAAGCTTTCTTT.